This TCR beta chain appears in the sequencing data of a study of blood T cell repertoires in COVID-19. Study context: Material from acute and convalescent COVID-19 was sourced from the United States, Italy and Spain. T cells, B-cell-depleted T cells, or PBMCs supplied cDNA or gDNA.

Original methodology: Nucleated cell number was recorded as an estimate derived from reference gene primer amplification. TCRdb's copy holds only in-frame clones and misses some; the assay was immunoSEQ multiplex PCR. That table supplies the V and J calls and clone size; D and trimming were determined from the DNA. The table shows 200,000 to 250,000 clones, with approximately 79% occurring only once. The length of the CDR3 is 14 residues. The V end lost 8 bases, the J end lost 2 bases, and 13 bases lay between the germline ends. From germline, CDR1 is SNHLY and CDR2 FYNNEI. The sample taken for sequencing was peripheral blood. V and J are TRBV2 and TRBJ1-5, with a tentative D call TRBD1 (6 bases). This receptor was identified in an elderly woman with active or convalescent COVID-19. The CDR3 protein is CASSTGWGNQPQHF. In nucleotides, the CDR3 is TGTGCCAGCTCGACAGGTTGGGGCAATCAGCCCCAGCATTTT.